The rows below give T cell receptor beta chains drawn from one sample of a study of identical twins. TCRdb redid the calling of the 5' RACE reads with MiXCR, one entry per CDR3 protein. The table includes 150,000 or so distinct CDR3 sequences, roughly 3.5% detected once. The specimen sequenced was memory T cells sorted from blood. Source of these receptors: a man aged 18 to 30 in good health. The conserved cysteine and the conserved F or W are not part of the CDR3 here.

TRBV5-1	TRBJ2-2	13	ASSPSRGGPGELF
TRBV20-1	TRBJ2-2	16	SARDWTGDLPLEGELF
TRBV28	TRBJ2-6	14	ASREITGPGANVLT
TRBV7-8	TRBJ2-5	9	ASSSGQKKN
TRBV3-1	TRBJ2-1	15	ASSSATRRQTYNEQF
TRBV29-1	TRBJ2-3	12	SARPGTSLDTQY
TRBV6-1	TRBJ2-6	14	ASSEENTSGANVLT
TRBV7-9	TRBJ2-7	10	ASSEAPYEQY
TRBV9	TRBJ2-7	13	ASSPRGTSRHEQY
TRBV9	TRBJ2-2	13	ASSVVLGPTGELF
TRBV7-2	TRBJ2-7	11	ASSSRRAQEQY